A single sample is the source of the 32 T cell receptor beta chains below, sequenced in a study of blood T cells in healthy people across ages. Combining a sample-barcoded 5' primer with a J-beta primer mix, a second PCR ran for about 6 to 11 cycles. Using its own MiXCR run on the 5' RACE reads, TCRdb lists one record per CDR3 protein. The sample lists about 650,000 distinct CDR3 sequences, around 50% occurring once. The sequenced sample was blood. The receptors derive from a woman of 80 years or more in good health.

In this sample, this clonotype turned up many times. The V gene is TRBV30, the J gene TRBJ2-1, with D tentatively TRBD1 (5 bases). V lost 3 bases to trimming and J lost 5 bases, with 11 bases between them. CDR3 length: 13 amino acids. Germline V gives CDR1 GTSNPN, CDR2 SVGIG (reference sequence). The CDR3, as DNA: TGTGCCTGGAGAGGCAGGGCTAACAATGAGCAGTTCTTC. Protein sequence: CAWRGRANNEQFF. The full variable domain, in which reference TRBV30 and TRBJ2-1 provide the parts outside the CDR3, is SQTIHQWPATLVQPVGSPLSLECTVEGTSNPNLYWYRQAAGRGLQLLFYSVGIGQISSEVPQNLSASRPQDRQFILSSKKLLLSDSGFYLCAWRGRANNEQFFGPGTRLTVL.

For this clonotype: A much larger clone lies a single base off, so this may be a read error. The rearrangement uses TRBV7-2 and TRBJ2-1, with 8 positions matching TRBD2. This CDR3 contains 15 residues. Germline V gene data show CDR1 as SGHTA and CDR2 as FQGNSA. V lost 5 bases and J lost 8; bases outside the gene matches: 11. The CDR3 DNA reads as TGTGCCAGCAGCGCTCAAGGCGGGGGGTACGATGAGCAGTTCTTC. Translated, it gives CASSAQGGGYDEQFF.

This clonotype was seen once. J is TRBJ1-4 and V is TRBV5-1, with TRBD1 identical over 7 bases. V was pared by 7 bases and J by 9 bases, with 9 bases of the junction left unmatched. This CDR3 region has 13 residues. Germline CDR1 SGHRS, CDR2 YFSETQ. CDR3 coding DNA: TGCGCCAGCGCGGGACAGCCAACCAAAAAACTGTTTTTT. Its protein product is CASAGQPTKKLFF.

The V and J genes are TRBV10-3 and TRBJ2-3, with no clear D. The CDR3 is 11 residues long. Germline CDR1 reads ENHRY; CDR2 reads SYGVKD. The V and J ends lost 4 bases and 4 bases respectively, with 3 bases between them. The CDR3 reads CAISVADTQYF. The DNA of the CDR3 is TGTGCCATCAGTGTTGCAGATACGCAGTATTTT.

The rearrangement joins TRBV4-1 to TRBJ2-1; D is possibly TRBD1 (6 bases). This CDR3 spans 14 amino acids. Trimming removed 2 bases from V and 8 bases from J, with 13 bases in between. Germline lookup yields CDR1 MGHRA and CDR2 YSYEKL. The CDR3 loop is CASSQPTGIDEQFF. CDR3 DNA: TGCGCCAGCAGCCAACCCACAGGGATCGATGAGCAGTTCTTC.

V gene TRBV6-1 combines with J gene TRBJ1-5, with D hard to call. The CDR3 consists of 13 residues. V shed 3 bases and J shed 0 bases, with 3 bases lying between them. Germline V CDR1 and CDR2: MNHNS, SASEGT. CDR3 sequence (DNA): TGTGCCAGCAGTGAGACTAGCAATCAGCCCCAGCATTTT. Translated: CASSETSNQPQHF.

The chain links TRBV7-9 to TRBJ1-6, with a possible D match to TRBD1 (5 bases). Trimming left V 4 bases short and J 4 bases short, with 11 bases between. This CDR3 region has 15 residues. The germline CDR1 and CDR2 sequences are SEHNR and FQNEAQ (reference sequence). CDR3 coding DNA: TGTGCCAGCAGCTGGGGGACGGCATATAATTCACCCCTCCACTTT. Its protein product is CASSWGTAYNSPLHF.

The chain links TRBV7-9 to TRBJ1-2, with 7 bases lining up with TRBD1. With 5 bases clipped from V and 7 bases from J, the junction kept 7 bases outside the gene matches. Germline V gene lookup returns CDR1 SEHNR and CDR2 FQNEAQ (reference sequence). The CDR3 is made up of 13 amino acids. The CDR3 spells CASSPGGGSGYTF. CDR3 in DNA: TGTGCCAGCAGCCCTGGAGGGGGCAGTGGCTACACCTTC.

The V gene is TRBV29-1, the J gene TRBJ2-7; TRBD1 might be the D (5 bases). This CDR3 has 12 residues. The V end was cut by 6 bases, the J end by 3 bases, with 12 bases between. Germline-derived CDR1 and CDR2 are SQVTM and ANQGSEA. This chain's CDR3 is CSVLDKVYEQYF. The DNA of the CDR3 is TGCAGCGTCTTGGACAAAGTCTACGAGCAGTACTTC.

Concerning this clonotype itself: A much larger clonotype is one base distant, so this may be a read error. Written as DNA, the CDR3 is TGCGGTGCTAGAGATCAGGGCCAGCCCCAGCATTTT. Protein: CGARDQGQPQHF. The V gene is TRBV20-1, the J gene TRBJ1-5; TRBD1 is a possible D gene (5 bases). Germline lookup yields CDR1 DFQATT and CDR2 SNEGSKA (reference sequence). This CDR3 is built from 12 residues.

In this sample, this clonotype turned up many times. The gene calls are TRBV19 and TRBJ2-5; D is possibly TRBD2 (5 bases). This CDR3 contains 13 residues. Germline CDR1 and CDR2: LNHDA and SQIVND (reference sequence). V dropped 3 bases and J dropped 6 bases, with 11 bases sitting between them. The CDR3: CASSIREYQTQYF. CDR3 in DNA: TGTGCCAGTAGTATCCGGGAATACCAGACCCAGTACTTC.

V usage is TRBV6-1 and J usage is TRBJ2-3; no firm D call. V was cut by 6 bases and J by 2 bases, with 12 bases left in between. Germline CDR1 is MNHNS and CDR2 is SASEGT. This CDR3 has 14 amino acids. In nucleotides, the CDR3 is TGTGCCAGCAGCTTAACAGAGGCCACAGATACGCAGTATTTT. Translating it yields CASSLTEATDTQYF.

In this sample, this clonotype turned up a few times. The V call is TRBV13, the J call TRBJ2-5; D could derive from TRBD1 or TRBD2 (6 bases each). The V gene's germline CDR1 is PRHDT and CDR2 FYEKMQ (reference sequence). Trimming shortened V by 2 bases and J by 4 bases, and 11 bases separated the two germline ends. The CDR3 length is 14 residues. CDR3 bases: TGTGCCAGCAGCTTAAGGGGGGCGGCAGAGACCCAGTACTTC. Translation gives CASSLRGAAETQYF.

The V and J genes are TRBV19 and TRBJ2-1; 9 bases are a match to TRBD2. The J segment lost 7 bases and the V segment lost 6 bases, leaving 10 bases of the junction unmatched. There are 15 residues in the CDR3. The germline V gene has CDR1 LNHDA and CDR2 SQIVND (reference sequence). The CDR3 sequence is CASSLFQGLANEQFF. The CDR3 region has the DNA TGTGCCAGTAGCCTCTTCCAGGGACTAGCAAATGAGCAGTTCTTC.

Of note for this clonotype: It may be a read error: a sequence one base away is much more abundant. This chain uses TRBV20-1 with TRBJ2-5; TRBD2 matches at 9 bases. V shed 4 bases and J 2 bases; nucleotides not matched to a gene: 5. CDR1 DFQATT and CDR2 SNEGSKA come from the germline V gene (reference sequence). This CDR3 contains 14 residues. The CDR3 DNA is TGCAGTGCTAATAGCGGGAGAGGGCAAGAGACCCAGTACTTC. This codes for CSANSGRGQETQYF.

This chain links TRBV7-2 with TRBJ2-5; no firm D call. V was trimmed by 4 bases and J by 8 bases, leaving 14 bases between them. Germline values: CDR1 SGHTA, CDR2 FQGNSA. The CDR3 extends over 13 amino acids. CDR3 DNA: TGTGCCAGCAGCTCCGGGCCCGACGGTACCCAGTACTTC. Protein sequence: CASSSGPDGTQYF.

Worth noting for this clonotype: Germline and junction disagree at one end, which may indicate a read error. This CDR3 reads CPSSLRQGGELFF. In DNA form, the CDR3 reads TGTCCCAGCAGTTTAAGGCAGGGCGGTGAACTGTTTTTT. The chain joins TRBV12-3 or TRBV12-4 to TRBJ1-4, with a weak D call TRBD1 (5 bases). The CDR3 has 13 amino acids.

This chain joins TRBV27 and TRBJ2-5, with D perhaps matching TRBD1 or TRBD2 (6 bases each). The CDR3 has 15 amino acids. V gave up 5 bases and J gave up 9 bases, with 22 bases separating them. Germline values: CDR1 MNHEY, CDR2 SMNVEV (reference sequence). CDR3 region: CASSPQGSRGYAQYF. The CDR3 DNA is TGTGCCAGCAGTCCCCAGGGGTCCCGGGGGTATGCCCAGTACTTC.

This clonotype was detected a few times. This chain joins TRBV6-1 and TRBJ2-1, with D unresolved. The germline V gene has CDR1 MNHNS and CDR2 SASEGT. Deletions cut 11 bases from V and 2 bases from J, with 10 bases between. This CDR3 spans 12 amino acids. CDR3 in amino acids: CACAEPYNEQFF. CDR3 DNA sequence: TGTGCCTGTGCAGAACCCTACAATGAGCAGTTCTTC.

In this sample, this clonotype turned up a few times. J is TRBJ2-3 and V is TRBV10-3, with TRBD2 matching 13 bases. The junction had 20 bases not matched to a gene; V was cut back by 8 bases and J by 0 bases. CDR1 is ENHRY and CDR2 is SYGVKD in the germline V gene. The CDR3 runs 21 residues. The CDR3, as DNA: TGTGCCATCGGGGGTGGAGCCGCGACTAGCGGGGGGACCCTTAGCACAGATACGCAGTATTTT. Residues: CAIGGGAATSGGTLSTDTQYF.

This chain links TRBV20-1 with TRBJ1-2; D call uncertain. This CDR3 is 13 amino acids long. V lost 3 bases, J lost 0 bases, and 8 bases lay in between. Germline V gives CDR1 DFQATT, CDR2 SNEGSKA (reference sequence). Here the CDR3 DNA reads TGCAGTGCTAGGGAGGACCCTAACTATGGCTACACCTTC. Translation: CSAREDPNYGYTF.

The CDR3 DNA is TGTGCCAGCACCTGGGGCCGGGAGCAGTTCTTC. Translating it yields CASTWGREQFF. V gene TRBV28 combines with J gene TRBJ2-1; possible D gene TRBD1, 5 bases. CDR3 size: 11 residues. From germline, CDR1 is MDHEN and CDR2 SYDVKM. Trimming removed 7 bases from V and 10 bases from J, with 11 bases in between.

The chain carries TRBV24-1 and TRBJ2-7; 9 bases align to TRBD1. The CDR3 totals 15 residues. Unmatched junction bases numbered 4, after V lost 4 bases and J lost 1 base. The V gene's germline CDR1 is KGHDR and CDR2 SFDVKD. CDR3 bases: TGTGCCACCAGTGACAGGACAGGGGCGTCCTACGAGCAGTACTTC. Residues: CATSDRTGASYEQYF.

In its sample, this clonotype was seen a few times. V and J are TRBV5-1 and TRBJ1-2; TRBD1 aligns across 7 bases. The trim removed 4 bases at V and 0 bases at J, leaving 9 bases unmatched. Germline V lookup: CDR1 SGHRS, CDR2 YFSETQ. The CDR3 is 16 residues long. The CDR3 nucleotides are TGCGCCAGCAGCCCGTTACCGGGACAGACTAACTATGGCTACACCTTC. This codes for CASSPLPGQTNYGYTF.

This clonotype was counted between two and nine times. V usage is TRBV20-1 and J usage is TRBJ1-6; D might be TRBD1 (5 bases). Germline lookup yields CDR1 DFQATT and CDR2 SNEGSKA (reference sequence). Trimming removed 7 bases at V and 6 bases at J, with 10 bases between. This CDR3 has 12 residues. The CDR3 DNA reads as TGCAGTGGAGGGGCCGGTAATTCACCCCTCCACTTT. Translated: CSGGAGNSPLHF.

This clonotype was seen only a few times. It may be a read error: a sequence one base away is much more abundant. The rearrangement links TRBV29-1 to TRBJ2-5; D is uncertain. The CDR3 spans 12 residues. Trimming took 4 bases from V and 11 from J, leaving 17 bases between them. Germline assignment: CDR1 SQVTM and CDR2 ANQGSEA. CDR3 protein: CSVGQIYNEQYF. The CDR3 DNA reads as TGCAGCGTTGGCCAGATTTACAATGAGCAGTACTTC.

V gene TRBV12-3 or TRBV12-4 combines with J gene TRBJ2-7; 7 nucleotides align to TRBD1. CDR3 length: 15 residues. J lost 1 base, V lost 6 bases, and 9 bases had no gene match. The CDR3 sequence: CASSPTGVLSYEQYF. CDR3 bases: TGTGCCAGCAGCCCAACAGGGGTCTTATCCTACGAGCAGTACTTC.

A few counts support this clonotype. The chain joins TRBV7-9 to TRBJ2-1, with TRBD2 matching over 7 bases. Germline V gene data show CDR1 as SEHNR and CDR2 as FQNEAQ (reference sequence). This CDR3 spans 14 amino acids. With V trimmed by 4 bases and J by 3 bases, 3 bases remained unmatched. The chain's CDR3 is CASSWASGYNEQFF. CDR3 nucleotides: TGTGCCAGCAGCTGGGCTAGCGGCTACAATGAGCAGTTCTTC. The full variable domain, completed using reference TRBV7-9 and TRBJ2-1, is DTGVSQNPRHKITKRGQNVTFRCDPISEHNRLYWYRQTLGQGPEFLTYFQNEAQLEKSRLLSDRFSAERPKGSFSTLEIQRTEQGDSAMYLCASSWASGYNEQFFGPGTRLTVL.

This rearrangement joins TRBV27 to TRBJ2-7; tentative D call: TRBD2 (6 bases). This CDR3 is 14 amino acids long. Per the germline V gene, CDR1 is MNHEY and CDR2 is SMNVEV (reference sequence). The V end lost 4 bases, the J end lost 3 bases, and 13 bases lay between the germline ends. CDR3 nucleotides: TGTGCCAGCAGTTCCGCGGGGTTCGGCTACGAGCAGTACTTC. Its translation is CASSSAGFGYEQYF.

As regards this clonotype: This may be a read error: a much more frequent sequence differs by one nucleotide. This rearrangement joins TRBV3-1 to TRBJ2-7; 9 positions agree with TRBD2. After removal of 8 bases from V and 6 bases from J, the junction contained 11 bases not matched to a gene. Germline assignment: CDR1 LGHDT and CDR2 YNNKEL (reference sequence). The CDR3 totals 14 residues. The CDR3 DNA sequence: TGTGCCAGCGGCGCCTCGCGCGGGAGGGGCGAGCAGTACTTC. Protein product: CASGASRGRGEQYF.

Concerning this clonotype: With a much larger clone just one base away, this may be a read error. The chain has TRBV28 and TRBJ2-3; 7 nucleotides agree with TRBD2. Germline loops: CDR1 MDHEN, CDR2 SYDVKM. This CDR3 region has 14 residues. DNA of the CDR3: TGTGCCAGTAGCCTCGGGGGGAAAACAGATGCGCAGTATTTT. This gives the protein CASSLGGKTDAQYF.

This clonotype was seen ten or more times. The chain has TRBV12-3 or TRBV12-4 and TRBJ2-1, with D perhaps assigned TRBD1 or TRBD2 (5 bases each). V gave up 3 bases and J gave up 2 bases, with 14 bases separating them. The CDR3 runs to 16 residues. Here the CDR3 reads CASSLRGIVPYNEQFF. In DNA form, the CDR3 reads TGTGCCAGCAGTTTGAGGGGAATAGTGCCCTACAATGAGCAGTTCTTC.